What follows is one T cell receptor beta chain and its context. The source of the sample is a study of blood T cell repertoires in COVID-19. Data came from immunoSEQ multiplex PCR; TCRdb stores just in-frame clones and leaves some out. The sample consists of about 150,000 clones, around four fifths of them appearing once. V lost 0 bases, J lost 3 bases, and 9 bases lay in between. The CDR3 sequence is 14 residues long. Germline CDR1 reads GTSNPN; CDR2 reads SVGIG (reference sequence). What was sequenced was peripheral blood. J is TRBJ1-3 and V is TRBV30, with D possibly TRBD1 on 5 matching bases. The receptor was isolated from a man in his sixties or seventies with acute or convalescent COVID-19. CDR3 sequence: CAWSVRGRGNTIYF. In nucleotides, the CDR3 is TGTGCCTGGAGTGTAAGGGGCCGTGGAAACACCATATATTTT.